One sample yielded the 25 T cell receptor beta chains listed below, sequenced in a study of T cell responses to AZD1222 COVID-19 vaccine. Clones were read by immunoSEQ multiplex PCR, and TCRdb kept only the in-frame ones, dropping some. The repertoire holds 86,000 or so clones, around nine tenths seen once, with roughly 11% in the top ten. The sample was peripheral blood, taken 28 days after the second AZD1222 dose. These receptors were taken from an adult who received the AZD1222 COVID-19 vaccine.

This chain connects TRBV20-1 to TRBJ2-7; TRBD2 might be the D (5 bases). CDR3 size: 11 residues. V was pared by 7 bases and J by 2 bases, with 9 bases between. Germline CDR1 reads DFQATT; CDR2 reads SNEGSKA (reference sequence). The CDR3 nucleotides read TGCAGTGTATCGGGGACCTACGAGCAGTACTTC. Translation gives CSVSGTYEQYF.

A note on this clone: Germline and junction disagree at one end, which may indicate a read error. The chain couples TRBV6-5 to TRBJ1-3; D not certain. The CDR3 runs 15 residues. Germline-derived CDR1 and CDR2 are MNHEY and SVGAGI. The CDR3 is CASSYSLGSGNTIYF. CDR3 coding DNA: TGTGCCAGCAGCTACTCCCTGGGCTCTGGAAACACCATATATTTT.

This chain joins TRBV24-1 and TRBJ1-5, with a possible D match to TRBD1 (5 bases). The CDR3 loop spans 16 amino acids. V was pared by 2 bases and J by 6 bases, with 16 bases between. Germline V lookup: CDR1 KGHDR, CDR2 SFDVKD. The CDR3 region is CATSDWGGSWVQPQHF. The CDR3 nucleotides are TGTGCCACCAGTGATTGGGGGGGGTCCTGGGTTCAGCCCCAGCATTTT.

The CDR3 spells CASSRQGGNGYTF. CDR3 DNA: TGTGCCAGCTCAAGACAGGGAGGGAATGGCTACACCTTC. The chain couples TRBV18 to TRBJ1-2; 7 positions match TRBD1. V shed 5 bases, J shed 6 bases, and the junction held 6 bases outside the gene matches. The germline V gene has CDR1 KGHSH and CDR2 LQKENI. This CDR3 contains 13 residues.

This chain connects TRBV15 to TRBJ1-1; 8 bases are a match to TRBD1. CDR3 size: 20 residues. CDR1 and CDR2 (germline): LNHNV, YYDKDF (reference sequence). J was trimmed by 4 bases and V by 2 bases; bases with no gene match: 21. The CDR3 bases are TGTGCCACCAGCAGATCTTTGGGGGCAGGGGGCGGCCGCCGGAGCACTGAAGCTTTCTTT. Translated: CATSRSLGAGGGRRSTEAFF.

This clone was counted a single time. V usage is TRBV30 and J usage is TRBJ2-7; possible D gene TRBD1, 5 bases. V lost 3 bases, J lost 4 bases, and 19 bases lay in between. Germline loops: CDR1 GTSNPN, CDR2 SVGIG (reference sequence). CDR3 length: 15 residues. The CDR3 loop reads CAWRPTQGGDYEQYF. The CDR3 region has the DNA TGTGCCTGGAGACCCACGCAGGGTGGGGATTACGAGCAGTACTTC. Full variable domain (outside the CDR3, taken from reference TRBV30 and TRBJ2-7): SQTIHQWPATLVQPVGSPLSLECTVEGTSNPNLYWYRQAAGRGLQLLFYSVGIGQISSEVPQNLSASRPQDRQFILSSKKLLLSDSGFYLCAWRPTQGGDYEQYFGPGTRLTVT.

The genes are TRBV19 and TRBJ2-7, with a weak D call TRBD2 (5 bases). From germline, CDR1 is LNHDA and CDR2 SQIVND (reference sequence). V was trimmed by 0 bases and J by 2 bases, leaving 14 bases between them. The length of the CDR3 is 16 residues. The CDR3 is CASSIDRERSAYEQYF. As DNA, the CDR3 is TGTGCCAGTAGTATAGATCGAGAGCGGAGTGCCTACGAGCAGTACTTC.

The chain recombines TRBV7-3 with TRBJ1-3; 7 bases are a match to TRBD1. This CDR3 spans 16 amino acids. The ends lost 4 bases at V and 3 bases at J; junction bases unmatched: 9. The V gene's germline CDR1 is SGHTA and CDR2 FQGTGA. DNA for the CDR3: TGTGCCAGCAGCTCACCCGACAGGGCGGGTGGAAACACCATATATTTT. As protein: CASSSPDRAGGNTIYF.

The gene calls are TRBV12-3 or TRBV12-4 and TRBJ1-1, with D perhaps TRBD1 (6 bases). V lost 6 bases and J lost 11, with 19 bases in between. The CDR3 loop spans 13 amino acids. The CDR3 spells CASSHPVGGEAFF. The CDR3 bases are TGTGCCAGCAGCCACCCCGTCGGGGGCGAGGCTTTCTTT.

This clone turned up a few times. The CDR3 coding sequence is TGTGCCAGCAGCGTAAAGTGGACTCCTGAAAAACTGTTTTTT. Its protein product is CASSVKWTPEKLFF. The chain couples TRBV9 to TRBJ1-4; no clear D. CDR1 is SGDLS, CDR2 YYNGEE, per germline. The germline V and J ends were trimmed by 1 base and 7 bases, with 11 bases remaining between them. The CDR3 consists of 14 residues.

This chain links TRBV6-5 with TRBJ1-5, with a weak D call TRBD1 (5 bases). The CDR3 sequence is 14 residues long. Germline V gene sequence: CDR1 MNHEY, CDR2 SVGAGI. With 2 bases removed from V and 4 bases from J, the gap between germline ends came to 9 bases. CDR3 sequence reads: CASSYTQGNQPQHF. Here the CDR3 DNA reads TGTGCCAGCAGTTACACTCAGGGAAATCAGCCCCAGCATTTT.

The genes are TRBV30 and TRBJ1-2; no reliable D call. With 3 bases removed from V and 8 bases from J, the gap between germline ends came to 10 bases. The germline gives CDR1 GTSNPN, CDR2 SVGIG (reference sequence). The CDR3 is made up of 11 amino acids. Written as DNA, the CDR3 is TGTGCCTGGAGCCCCTGGGAGGGCTACACCTTC. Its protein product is CAWSPWEGYTF.

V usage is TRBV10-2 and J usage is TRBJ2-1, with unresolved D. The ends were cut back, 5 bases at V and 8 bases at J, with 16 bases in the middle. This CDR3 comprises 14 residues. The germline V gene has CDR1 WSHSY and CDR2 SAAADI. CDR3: CASSRGPADHEQFF. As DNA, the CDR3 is TGCGCCAGCAGTCGAGGACCAGCCGACCATGAGCAGTTCTTC.

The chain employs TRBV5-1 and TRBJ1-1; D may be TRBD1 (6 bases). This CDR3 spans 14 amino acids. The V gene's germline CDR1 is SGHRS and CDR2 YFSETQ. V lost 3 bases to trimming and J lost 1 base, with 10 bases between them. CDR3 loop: CASSSGQPNTEAFF. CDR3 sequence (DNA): TGCGCCAGCAGCTCGGGACAACCGAACACTGAAGCTTTCTTT.

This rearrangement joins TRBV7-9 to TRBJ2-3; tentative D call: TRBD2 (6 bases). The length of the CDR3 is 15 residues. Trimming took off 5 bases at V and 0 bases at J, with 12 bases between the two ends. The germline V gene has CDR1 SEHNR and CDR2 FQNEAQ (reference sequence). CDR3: CASSQSGTSTDTQYF. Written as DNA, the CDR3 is TGTGCCAGCAGCCAATCCGGGACTAGCACAGATACGCAGTATTTT. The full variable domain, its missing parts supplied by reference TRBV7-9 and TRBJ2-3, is DTGVSQNPRHKITKRGQNVTFRCDPISEHNRLYWYRQTLGQGPEFLTYFQNEAQLEKSRLLSDRFSAERPKGSFSTLEIQRTEQGDSAMYLCASSQSGTSTDTQYFGPGTRLTVL.

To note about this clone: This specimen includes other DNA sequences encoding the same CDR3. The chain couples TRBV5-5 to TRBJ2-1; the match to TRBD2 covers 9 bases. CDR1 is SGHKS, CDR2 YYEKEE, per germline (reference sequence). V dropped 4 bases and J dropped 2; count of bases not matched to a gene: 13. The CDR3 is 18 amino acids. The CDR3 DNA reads TGTGCCAGCAGCAAACCCCGGGGCGGGAGGGCCACCTACAATGAGCAGTTCTTC. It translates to CASSKPRGGRATYNEQFF.

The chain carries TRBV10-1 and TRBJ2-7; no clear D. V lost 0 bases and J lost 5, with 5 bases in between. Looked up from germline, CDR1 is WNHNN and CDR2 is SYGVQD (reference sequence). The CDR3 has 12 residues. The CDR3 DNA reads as TGCGCCAGCAGTGAGTCGGGAAACGAGCAGTACTTC. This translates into CASSESGNEQYF.

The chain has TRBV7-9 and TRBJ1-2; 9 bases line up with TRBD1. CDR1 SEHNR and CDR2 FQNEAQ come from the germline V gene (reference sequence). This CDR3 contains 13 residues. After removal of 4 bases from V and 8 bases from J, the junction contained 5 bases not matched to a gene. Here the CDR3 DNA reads TGTGCCAGCAGCTCGATGGACAGGGGAGGCTACACCTTC. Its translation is CASSSMDRGGYTF.

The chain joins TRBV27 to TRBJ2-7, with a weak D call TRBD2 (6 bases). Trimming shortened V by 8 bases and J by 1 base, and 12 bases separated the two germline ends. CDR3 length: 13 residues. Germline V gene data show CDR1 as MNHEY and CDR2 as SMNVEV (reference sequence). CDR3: CASWGRGSYEQYF. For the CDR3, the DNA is TGTGCCAGCTGGGGACGGGGGTCCTACGAGCAGTACTTC.

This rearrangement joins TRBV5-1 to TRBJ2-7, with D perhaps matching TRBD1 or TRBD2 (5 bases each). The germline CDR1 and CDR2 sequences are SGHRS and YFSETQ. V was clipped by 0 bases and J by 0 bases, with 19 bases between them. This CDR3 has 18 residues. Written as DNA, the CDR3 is TGCGCCAGCAGCTTGGGACACCCGGTGGGACCCAGCTCCTACGAGCAGTACTTC. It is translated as CASSLGHPVGPSSYEQYF.

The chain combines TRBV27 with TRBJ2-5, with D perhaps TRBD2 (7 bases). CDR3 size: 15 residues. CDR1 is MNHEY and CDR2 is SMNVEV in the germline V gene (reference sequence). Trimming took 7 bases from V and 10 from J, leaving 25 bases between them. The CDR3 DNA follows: TGTGCCAGCAACCCCTCGGGGGTCCTAAGGGGGGGCCAGTACTTC. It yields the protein CASNPSGVLRGGQYF.

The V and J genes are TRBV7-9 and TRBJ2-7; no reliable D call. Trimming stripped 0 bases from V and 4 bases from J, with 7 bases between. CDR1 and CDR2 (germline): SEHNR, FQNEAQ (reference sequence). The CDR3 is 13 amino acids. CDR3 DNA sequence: TGTGCCAGCAGCTTAGCGCCAGGTTACGAGCAGTACTTC. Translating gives CASSLAPGYEQYF.

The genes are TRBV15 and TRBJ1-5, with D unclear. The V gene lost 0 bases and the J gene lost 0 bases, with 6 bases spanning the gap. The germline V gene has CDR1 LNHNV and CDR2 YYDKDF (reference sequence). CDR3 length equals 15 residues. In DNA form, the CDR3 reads TGTGCCACCAGCAGAGATCACGCTAGCAATCAGCCCCAGCATTTT. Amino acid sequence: CATSRDHASNQPQHF. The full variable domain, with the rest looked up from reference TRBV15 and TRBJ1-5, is DAMVIQNPRYQVTQFGKPVTLSCSQTLNHNVMYWYQQKSSQAPKLLFHYYDKDFNNEADTPDNFQSRRPNTSFCFLDIRSPGLGDTAMYLCATSRDHASNQPQHFGDGTRLSIL.

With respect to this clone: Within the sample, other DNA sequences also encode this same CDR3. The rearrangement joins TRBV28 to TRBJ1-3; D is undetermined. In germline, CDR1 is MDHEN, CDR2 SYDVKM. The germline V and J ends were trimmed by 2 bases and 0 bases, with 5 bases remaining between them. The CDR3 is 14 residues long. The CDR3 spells CASSLGSSGNTIYF. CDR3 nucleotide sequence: TGTGCCAGCAGTTTAGGAAGCTCTGGAAACACCATATATTTT.

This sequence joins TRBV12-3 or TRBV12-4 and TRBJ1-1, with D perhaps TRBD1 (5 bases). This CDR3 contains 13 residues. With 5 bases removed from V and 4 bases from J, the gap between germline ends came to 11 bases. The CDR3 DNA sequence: TGTGCCAGCAGTCTACAGGTATTCACTGAAGCTTTCTTT. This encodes CASSLQVFTEAFF.